The rows below give T cell receptor beta chains drawn from one sample of a study of blood T cell repertoires in COVID-19. Clones were sequenced by immunoSEQ multiplex PCR, and TCRdb holds only the in-frame ones, with some missing. The table shows 200,000 or so clones, with about nine tenths occurring only once. The sequenced sample was PBMCs or T cells enriched from blood (not recorded which). Receptors were obtained from a woman aged 30 to 39 who had recovered from COVID-19. Both conserved end residues are part of each CDR3. The D gene is left open where the match is weak. Size values are once, few and many counts, or a class for expanded clones, and some rows have none.

size,V,J,D,DNA,CDR3
-,TRBV6-6,TRBJ1-2,TRBD1,TGTGCCAGCAGTTATTACCGGGACAGGGGGTTTGGCTACACCTTC,CASSYYRDRGFGYTF
-,TRBV23-1,TRBJ1-2,TRBD1,TGCGCCAGCATATCAATTGGTGACAGGGATCGTGGCTACACCTTC,CASISIGDRDRGYTF
-,TRBV4-2,TRBJ1-1,TRBD1,TGTGCCAGCAGAGAGACAGGGTACACTGAAGCTTTCTTT,CASRETGYTEAFF
few,TRBV4-3,TRBJ1-4,-,TGCGCCAGCAGCCAAGAAGAGGGTCTTGGCGGAAAACTGTTTTTT,CASSQEEGLGGKLFF
-,TRBV4-3,TRBJ2-3,TRBD2,TGCGCCAGCAGCCAAGAAAAGCGGGGAGACTCAGATACGCAGTATTTT,CASSQEKRGDSDTQYF
few,TRBV5-1,TRBJ2-6,TRBD1,TGCGCCAGCAGCTTGGCGGGACAGACCGACACAAGGGCCAACGTCCTGACTTTC,CASSLAGQTDTRANVLTF
-,TRBV7-3,TRBJ2-3,-,TGTGCCAGCAGCTTAACAGGGGCTGGCACAGATACGCAGTATTTT,CASSLTGAGTDTQYF
-,TRBV5-4,TRBJ1-6,-,TGTGCCAGCAGCCAAAGGGAGGGTAATTGGTCACCCCTCCACTTT,CASSQREGNWSPLHF
-,TRBV4-3,TRBJ1-1,-,TGCGCCAGCAGCCCCAGTGGAGGGGGGGATCCGGGGACTGAAGCTTTCTTT,CASSPSGGGDPGTEAFF
-,TRBV28,TRBJ1-2,-,TGTGCCAGCAGTTTCATGGGGGGGACGGACTATGGCTACACCTTC,CASSFMGGTDYGYTF
-,TRBV5-6,TRBJ1-1,-,TGTGCCAGCAGCTTTAAAGGATCAGGCACTAACACTGAAGCTTTCTTT,CASSFKGSGTNTEAFF
-,TRBV7-2,TRBJ1-5,-,TGTGCCAGCAGCTCAGCGGCTGTGAATCAGCCCCAGCATTTT,CASSSAAVNQPQHF
-,TRBV7-2,TRBJ2-3,TRBD2,TGTGCCAGCAGCCCGACTAGGCGGGGGGCCAAGACAGATACGCAGTATTTT,CASSPTRRGAKTDTQYF
-,TRBV2,TRBJ2-7,TRBD1,TGTGCCAGCAACCCGGACAGGTTCTCCTACGAGCAGTACTTC,CASNPDRFSYEQYF
-,TRBV5-4,TRBJ1-1,-,TGTGCCAGCAGAACCGAGCGGGGAAGGGGCACTGAAGCTTTCTTT,CASRTERGRGTEAFF
-,TRBV12-3/TRBV12-4,TRBJ1-5,-,TGTGCCAGCAGTTTTGGGGCGGATCAGCCCCAGCATTTT,CASSFGADQPQHF
-,TRBV5-4,TRBJ1-4,-,TGTGCCAGCAGCTTGGCCGCGGGCAGCGGCGAAAAACTGTTTTTT,CASSLAAGSGEKLFF
-,TRBV11-2,TRBJ1-1,-,TGTGCCAGCAGCTTAGTCCCAATGTACACTGAAGCTTTCTTT,CASSLVPMYTEAFF
-,TRBV4-3,TRBJ1-1,-,TGCGCCAGCAGCCAAGATAGGTCGATGCAGGGGCCGAACACTGAAGCTTTCTTT,CASSQDRSMQGPNTEAFF
-,TRBV27,TRBJ1-4,TRBD1,TGTGCCAGCAGACGACTCAGACAGGGCATTACTAATGAAAAACTGTTTTTT,CASRRLRQGITNEKLFF
-,TRBV7-2,TRBJ1-2,-,TGTGCCAGCAGCTTAGCGTATGGGGCTATCGGACAGCCAAGCTATGGCTACACCTTC,CASSLAYGAIGQPSYGYTF
-,TRBV7-2,TRBJ1-5,TRBD1,TGTGCCAGCAGCCAAGGGACAGGGGGCGGTAGCAATCAGCCCCAGCATTTT,CASSQGTGGGSNQPQHF
-,TRBV4-3,TRBJ1-1,-,TGCGCCAGCAGCCTCGGGACAAGCTCTAGGGAAGCTTTCTTT,CASSLGTSSREAFF
-,TRBV4-1,TRBJ2-5,TRBD2,TGCGCCAGCAGCCAAGGTCCGCCCGGGGGGGAGAACAAAGCGCAAGAGACCCAGTACTTC,CASSQGPPGGENKAQETQYF
once,TRBV4-2,TRBJ1-1,TRBD1,TGTGCCAGCAGCCAAGTACTTACAGGGGGGTTCACTGAAGCTTTCTTT,CASSQVLTGGFTEAFF
-,TRBV7-9,TRBJ2-6,-,TGTGCCAGCAGCTCCCTCCCGGGGAGCTCTGGGGCCAACGTCCTGACTTTC,CASSSLPGSSGANVLTF
-,TRBV12-5,TRBJ1-6,TRBD1,TGTGCTAGCCGGACAGGGGGAAACTATAATTCACCCCTCCACTTT,CASRTGGNYNSPLHF
once,TRBV5-1,TRBJ1-3,TRBD1,TGCGCCAGCAGGGATAGGACAGGTGGAAACACCATATATTTT,CASRDRTGGNTIYF
-,TRBV5-4,TRBJ2-2,TRBD2,TGTGCCAGCAGTTTTTGGCGGGGGTCCCGGGGCGGGGAGCTGTTTTTT,CASSFWRGSRGGELFF
-,TRBV12-5,TRBJ1-6,TRBD1,TGTGCTAGTGGATCGGGACAGTCGAATTCACCCCTCCACTTT,CASGSGQSNSPLHF
-,TRBV6-6,TRBJ2-3,-,TGTGCCAGCAGTTTGTCATTCAGGGGCAGCACAGATACGCAGTATTTT,CASSLSFRGSTDTQYF
-,TRBV7-9,TRBJ2-4,TRBD2,TGTGCCAGCAGCTTCCAGGGCGGGGGTAACATTCAGTACTTC,CASSFQGGGNIQYF
once,TRBV9,TRBJ1-6,TRBD1,TGTGCCAGCAGCCCCGGGACAGGGAATAATTCACCCCTCCACTTT,CASSPGTGNNSPLHF
-,TRBV5-1,TRBJ1-2,-,TGCGCCAGCAGCTTGCGACAGTCAGCTAACTATGGCTACACCTTC,CASSLRQSANYGYTF
once,TRBV19,TRBJ1-5,TRBD1,TGTGCCAGTAGTCTCACAGGGGACAATCAGCCCCAGCATTTT,CASSLTGDNQPQHF
-,TRBV5-6,TRBJ2-1,TRBD1,TGTGCCAGCAGCCTAGGGACAGGGGTGGTCAATGAGCAGTTCTTC,CASSLGTGVVNEQFF